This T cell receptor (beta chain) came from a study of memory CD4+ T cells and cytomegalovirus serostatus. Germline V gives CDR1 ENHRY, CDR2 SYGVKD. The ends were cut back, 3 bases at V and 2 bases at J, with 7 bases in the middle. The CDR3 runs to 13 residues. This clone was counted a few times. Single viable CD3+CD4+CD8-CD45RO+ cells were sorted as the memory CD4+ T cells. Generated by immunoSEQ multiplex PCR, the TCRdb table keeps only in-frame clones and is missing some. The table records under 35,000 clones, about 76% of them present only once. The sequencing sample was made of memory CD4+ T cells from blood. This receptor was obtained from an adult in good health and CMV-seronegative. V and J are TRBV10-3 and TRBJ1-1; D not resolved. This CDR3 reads CAISDRGNTEAFF. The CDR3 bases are TGTGCCATCAGTGACAGAGGAAACACTGAAGCTTTCTTT.